These 22 T cell receptor beta chains were all obtained from the same sample, sequenced in a study of T cell repertoires in aging, cancer and after chemotherapy. Amplification of TCR beta used genomic DNA extracted from peripheral blood. A mixed TRB-A/B primer pool amplified rearranged TRB by multiplex touch-down PCR. MiXCR, applied by TCRdb to the multiplex PCR reads, yields one record per CDR3 protein. The data show about 10,000 distinct CDR3 sequences, with around 44% seen just once and around 1.7% held by the top ten. The specimen was blood. These receptors were obtained from a human donor in good health.

This clonotype rates as medium-sized. V is TRBV12-3 or TRBV12-4 and J is TRBJ1-2; D is unclear. The CDR3 runs to 13 residues. V was pared by 5 bases and J by 5 bases, with 12 bases between. CDR3 in DNA: TGTGCCAGCAGTGACGGCCTGAGGTATGGCTACACCTTC. Protein product: CASSDGLRYGYTF.

The rearrangement joins TRBV15 to TRBJ2-5, with D hard to call. The J call could be wrong; TRBJ2-7 is a better fit for the DNA end. Germline CDR1 is LNHNV and CDR2 is YYDKDF (reference sequence). The CDR3 extends over 14 amino acids. CDR3 amino acids: CATSRFLTAYEQYF. In DNA, the CDR3 is TGTGCCACCAGCAGATTTCTTACCGCCTACGAGCAGTACTTC.

The rearrangement uses TRBV27 and TRBJ2-3; D gene unclear. The CDR3 extends over 13 amino acids. Germline-derived CDR1 and CDR2 are MNHEY and SMNVEV (reference sequence). The germline V and J ends were trimmed by 3 bases and 2 bases, with 6 bases remaining between them. The CDR3 here is CASSFEDTDTQYF. CDR3 bases: TGTGCCAGCAGTTTTGAGGACACAGATACGCAGTATTTT.

Only a few counts were recorded for this clonotype. CDR3 amino acids: CASRTGTRWAYEQYV. The CDR3 DNA reads as TGTGCCAGCAGGACAGGGACACGATGGGCCTACGAGCAGTACGTC. The chain couples TRBV6-1 to TRBJ2-7, with 7 positions matching TRBD1. V lost 6 bases to trimming and J lost 2 bases; unmatched junction nucleotides: 10. There are 15 residues in the CDR3. Germline V gives CDR1 MNHNS, CDR2 SASEGT.

This clonotype was observed a single time. The gene calls are TRBV5-1 and TRBJ1-4; D might be TRBD1 (6 bases). The CDR3 runs 17 residues. In germline, CDR1 is SGHRS, CDR2 YFSETQ. Trimming pared 0 bases from V and 5 bases from J, leaving 17 bases between. In nucleotides, the CDR3 is TGCGCCAGCAGCTTGGGTGCAAGACAGGAACGAAATGAAAAACTGTTTTTT. Encoded protein: CASSLGARQERNEKLFF.

This clonotype was counted between two and nine times. This chain uses TRBV6-5 with TRBJ1-2; TRBD1 matches at 7 bases. Germline loops: CDR1 MNHEY, CDR2 SVGAGI. The CDR3 has 14 residues. The ends lost 2 bases at V and 8 bases at J; junction bases unmatched: 8. DNA of the CDR3: TGTGCCAGCAGTTACGGACAGGCTGGATACGGCTACACCTTC. The encoded protein is CASSYGQAGYGYTF.

This sequence joins TRBV6-5 and TRBJ2-2; D not certain. V lost 5 bases to trimming and J lost 4 bases, with 5 bases between them. CDR1 is MNHEY, CDR2 SVGAGI, per germline. CDR3 length equals 12 residues. CDR3 nucleotide sequence: TGTGCCAGCAGTCCCCGCACCGGGGAGCTGTTTTTT. Protein: CASSPRTGELFF.

The J gene is TRBJ2-7, the V gene TRBV30; the D is unclear. V was pared by 0 bases and J by 3 bases, with 6 bases between. Germline assignment: CDR1 GTSNPN and CDR2 SVGIG (reference sequence). The CDR3 sequence is 12 residues long. The CDR3 sequence is CAWSVVGYEQYF. The CDR3 DNA is TGTGCCTGGAGTGTTGTGGGCTACGAGCAGTACTTC.

This clonotype turned up a few times. V is TRBV6-5 and J is TRBJ1-5; the D is unclear. The germline CDR1 and CDR2 sequences are MNHEY and SVGAGI. The ends were cut back, 5 bases at V and 9 bases at J, with 11 bases in the middle. This CDR3 spans 12 amino acids. This CDR3 is CASSTNGWPQHF. CDR3 in DNA: TGTGCCAGCAGTACTAACGGATGGCCCCAGCATTTT.

The chain combines TRBV11-1 with TRBJ2-1; 8 bases line up with TRBD2. The germline CDR1 and CDR2 sequences are SGHAT and FQDESV (reference sequence). The CDR3 is 16 residues long. Trimming removed 7 bases from V and 8 bases from J; junction bases left unmatched: 16. In DNA, the CDR3 is TGTGCCAGCACCTCCGACGGGGGACTAGATATCTATGAGCAGTTCTTC. Protein: CASTSDGGLDIYEQFF.

The table lists this clonotype with a few counts. The chain employs TRBV6-5 and TRBJ1-4; D not certain. Germline V gene data show CDR1 as MNHEY and CDR2 as SVGAGI. The CDR3 covers 15 residues. The ends were cut back, 0 bases at V and 5 bases at J, with 10 bases in the middle. The CDR3 loop reads CASSYSHTQNEKLFF. CDR3 coding DNA: TGTGCCAGCAGTTACTCGCACACCCAAAATGAAAAACTGTTTTTT.

V and J are TRBV19 and TRBJ2-2, with TRBD1 matching over 7 bases. The germline V gene encodes CDR1 LNHDA and CDR2 SQIVND (reference sequence). With 8 bases clipped from V and 1 base from J, the junction kept 4 bases outside the gene matches. The CDR3 is 14 residues long. The CDR3, as DNA: TGTGCCAGTCAGAGGACAGGGAACACCGGGGAGCTGTTTTTT. Encoded protein: CASQRTGNTGELFF.

This clonotype has only a few counts. The J gene is TRBJ2-3, the V gene TRBV20-1; no clear D gene. The CDR3 is 10 amino acids. Trimming removed 3 bases from V and 5 bases from J, with 3 bases in between. Germline CDR1 and CDR2: DFQATT and SNEGSKA (reference sequence). The chain's CDR3 is CSASGDTQYF. For the CDR3, the DNA is TGCAGTGCTAGCGGAGATACGCAGTATTTT.

This sequence joins TRBV4-1 and TRBJ2-1; no clear D gene. Germline V gene data show CDR1 as MGHRA and CDR2 as YSYEKL. The CDR3 has 16 residues. Trimming cost V 4 bases and J 0 bases, with 13 bases left between them. The CDR3 sequence: CASSRAPFSSYNEQFF. The CDR3 region has the DNA TGCGCCAGCAGCCGGGCCCCTTTTAGCTCCTACAATGAGCAGTTCTTC.

As concerns this clonotype: A read error may account for a junction end that differs from germline. V and J are TRBV5-1 and TRBJ2-1; TRBD2 matches at 7 bases. Germline CDR1 is SGHRS and CDR2 is YFSETQ. There are 13 residues in the CDR3. CDR3 nucleotides: TGTGCCAGCAGCTACCTGGGGGGGGATGAGCAGTTCTTC. Amino acid sequence: CASSYLGGDEQFF.

The V and J genes are TRBV7-2 and TRBJ1-2; D is uncertain. Germline loops: CDR1 SGHTA, CDR2 FQGNSA. The CDR3 runs 16 residues. Trimming took 4 bases from V and 0 from J, leaving 15 bases between them. The CDR3 region is CASSSTDKTSNYGYTF. The CDR3 nucleotides are TGTGCCAGCAGCTCGACTGACAAAACCTCTAACTATGGCTACACCTTC.

In this sample, this clonotype turned up a few times. This chain uses TRBV12-3 or TRBV12-4 with TRBJ1-2; D might be TRBD1 (6 bases). With 5 bases removed from V and 1 base from J, the gap between germline ends came to 11 bases. There are 14 residues in the CDR3. The CDR3 DNA reads TGTGCCAGCAGTGCGACAGGTTTTAACTATGGCTACACCTTC. Translating gives CASSATGFNYGYTF.

This sequence joins TRBV5-6 and TRBJ1-5, with a tentative D call TRBD1 (5 bases). Germline V gene lookup returns CDR1 SGHDT and CDR2 YYEEEE. This CDR3 is built from 13 residues. The germline V and J ends were trimmed by 3 bases and 4 bases, with 8 bases remaining between them. The CDR3 spells CASSYQGNQPQHF. The CDR3 DNA reads as TGTGCCAGCAGCTACCAGGGTAATCAGCCCCAGCATTTT.

In this sample, this clonotype turned up a few times. The V and J genes are TRBV29-1 and TRBJ1-1; D unresolved. V gave up 3 bases and J gave up 2 bases, with 10 bases separating them. The CDR3 is 13 residues long. Germline V gene data show CDR1 as SQVTM and CDR2 as ANQGSEA. The CDR3 DNA reads as TGCAGCGTTGATCACGGACGCAACACTGAAGCTTTCTTT. This codes for CSVDHGRNTEAFF.

This clonotype has more than one count but fewer than ten. The genes are TRBV30 and TRBJ2-5; no clear D. This CDR3 spans 12 amino acids. V lost 2 bases, J lost 0 bases, and 4 bases lay in between. Germline V gene lookup returns CDR1 GTSNPN and CDR2 SVGIG (reference sequence). This chain's CDR3 is CAWSLYQETQYF. For the CDR3, the DNA is TGTGCCTGGAGTCTGTACCAAGAGACCCAGTACTTC.

This chain uses TRBV12-3 or TRBV12-4 with TRBJ1-2; 8 bases match TRBD1. The CDR3 is 16 amino acids. Germline trimming cut 6 bases from V and 0 bases from J; bases unmatched to any gene: 9. The CDR3 reads CASRRSGTGANYGYTF. The DNA of the CDR3 is TGTGCCAGCAGACGATCCGGGACAGGAGCTAACTATGGCTACACCTTC.

There are a few counts of this clonotype. The chain employs TRBV30 and TRBJ2-7, with D perhaps being TRBD1 or TRBD2 (5 bases each). The CDR3 is 15 amino acids. Germline V gives CDR1 GTSNPN, CDR2 SVGIG (reference sequence). Trimming left V 2 bases short and J 0 bases short, with 14 bases between. CDR3 nucleotides: TGTGCCTGGAGTCAGGTTGGGGACCCCTCCTACGAGCAGTACTTC. As protein: CAWSQVGDPSYEQYF.